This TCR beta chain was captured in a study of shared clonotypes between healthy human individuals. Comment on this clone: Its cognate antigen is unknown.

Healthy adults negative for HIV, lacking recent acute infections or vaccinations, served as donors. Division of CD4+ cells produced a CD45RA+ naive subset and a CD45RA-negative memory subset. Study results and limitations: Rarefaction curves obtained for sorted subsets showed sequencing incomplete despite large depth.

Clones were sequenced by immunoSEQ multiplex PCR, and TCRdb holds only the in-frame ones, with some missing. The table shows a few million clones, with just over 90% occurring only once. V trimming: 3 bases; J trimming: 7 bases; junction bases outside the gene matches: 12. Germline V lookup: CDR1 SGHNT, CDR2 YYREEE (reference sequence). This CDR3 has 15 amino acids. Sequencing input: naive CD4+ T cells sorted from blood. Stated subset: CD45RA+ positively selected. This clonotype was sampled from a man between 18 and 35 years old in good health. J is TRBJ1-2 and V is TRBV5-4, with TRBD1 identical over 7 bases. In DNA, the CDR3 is TGTGCCAGCAGCTCCCCCCGGGAGGGGGCGGGTGGCTACACCTTC. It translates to CASSSPREGAGGYTF.